One T cell receptor beta chain is described in this entry. Its target is unknown. This sample is part of a study of shared clonotypes between healthy human individuals. Study-level findings and limits: Apart from blood, nothing was sampled; tissue repertoires likely differ. Read depth was anticipated to influence clonotype sharing among donors.

The germline V and J ends were trimmed by 3 bases and 2 bases, with 10 bases remaining between them. Looked up from germline, CDR1 is LNHDA and CDR2 is SQIVND (reference sequence). There are 14 residues in the CDR3. Repertoires were generated with immunoSEQ multiplex PCR, while TCRdb's copy carries only in-frame clones and drops some. Among roughly 2,500,000 clones listed, roughly 93% were seen once. CD4+ cells were split into CD45RA+ naive and CD45RA-negative memory subsets. Sample: naive CD4+ T cells from PBMCs. Specified subset: CD45RA+ positively selected. This sequence was found in a man younger than 35 in good health. Some clones in this sample may be carry-over from other donors' samples. V is TRBV19 and J is TRBJ1-2, with D possibly being TRBD1 (6 bases). The DNA for the CDR3 is TGTGCCAGTAGTATCTACAGGGAGAACTATGGCTACACCTTC. Translated, it gives CASSIYRENYGYTF. Drawing the rest from reference TRBV19 and TRBJ1-2, the complete variable domain is DGGITQSPKYLFRKEGQNVTLSCEQNLNHDAMYWYRQDPGQGLRLIYYSQIVNDFQKGDIAEGYSVSREKKESFPLTVTSAQKNPTAFYLCASSIYRENYGYTFGSGTRLTVV.